This is a list of T cell receptor beta chains from one sample in a study of shared clonotypes between healthy human individuals. Assay: immunoSEQ multiplex PCR; the TCRdb copy retains only in-frame clones and omits some. The table includes some 2 million clones, about 95% detected once. Sequencing was performed on naive CD8+ T cells sorted from blood. The receptors were gathered from a young man in good health. Each CDR3 is given with its conserved first and last residue. The D gene is left open where the match is weak. The size of a clone is reported for some rows only, either as once, few or many, or as a class for expanded clones.

abundance | j_gene | d_gene | v_gene | len | CDR3aa | CDR3nt
- | TRBJ1-3 | - | TRBV11-3 | 14 | CASSQDSSGNTIYF | TGTGCCAGCAGCCAGGACAGCTCTGGAAACACCATATATTTT
- | TRBJ2-7 | - | TRBV2 | 15 | CASSEWGQGSYEQYF | TGTGCCAGCAGTGAGTGGGGGCAGGGCTCCTACGAGCAGTACTTC
few | TRBJ1-5 | - | TRBV12-5 | 12 | CASGFPNQPQHF | TGTGCTAGTGGTTTTCCCAATCAGCCCCAGCATTTT
- | TRBJ1-5 | - | TRBV25-1 | 13 | CASSTGGNQPQHF | TGTGCCAGCAGTACCGGGGGCAATCAGCCCCAGCATTTT
- | TRBJ2-2 | - | TRBV7-8 | 17 | CASSLEPGRPNTGELFF | TGTGCCAGCAGCTTAGAACCGGGACGGCCCAACACCGGGGAGCTGTTTTTT
- | TRBJ2-1 | TRBD2 | TRBV7-7 | 16 | CASSLGTSGGSDEQFF | TGTGCTAGCAGCTTAGGGACTAGCGGGGGGTCGGATGAGCAGTTCTTC
- | TRBJ2-1 | TRBD1 | TRBV27 | 15 | CASRPTGAQLNEQFF | TGTGCCAGCAGACCCACAGGGGCCCAACTTAATGAGCAGTTCTTC
- | TRBJ1-2 | TRBD1 | TRBV28 | 14 | CASSPEGADYGYTF | TGTGCCAGCAGCCCGGAGGGGGCCGACTATGGCTACACCTTC
- | TRBJ2-2 | - | TRBV19 | 18 | CASSITFSNGVNTGELFF | TGTGCCAGTAGTATCACATTTTCGAACGGCGTTAACACCGGGGAGCTGTTTTTT
- | TRBJ1-6 | - | TRBV5-6 | 16 | CASSLHGGVYNSPLHF | TGTGCCAGCAGCCTGCACGGGGGAGTGTATAATTCACCCCTCCACTTT
- | TRBJ2-7 | - | TRBV11-3 | 15 | CASSLVNDRGYEQYF | TGTGCCAGCAGCTTAGTGAACGACCGAGGCTACGAGCAGTACTTC
- | TRBJ2-3 | TRBD1 | TRBV6-5 | 16 | CASSYGPDREADTQYF | TGTGCCAGCAGTTACGGGCCGGACAGGGAAGCAGATACGCAGTATTTT
- | TRBJ2-5 | - | TRBV28 | 19 | CASSCVPAGVFCLEETQYF | TGTGCCAGCAGTTGTGTCCCGGCAGGGGTGTTTTGTCTTGAAGAGACCCAGTACTTC
- | TRBJ2-3 | - | TRBV7-9 | 15 | CASSPGTPSTDTQYF | TGTGCCAGCAGCCCCGGGACTCCATCCACAGATACGCAGTATTTT
- | TRBJ2-1 | TRBD1 | TRBV7-8 | 16 | CASSWTGTGAYNEQFF | TGTGCCAGCAGCTGGACCGGGACAGGGGCCTACAATGAGCAGTTCTTC
- | TRBJ1-2 | TRBD1 | TRBV28 | 16 | CASSFEETGGYYGYTF | TGTGCCAGCAGTTTCGAGGAAACAGGGGGGTACTATGGCTACACCTTC
- | TRBJ1-5 | - | TRBV10-3 | 14 | CAISAPGSDQPQHF | TGTGCCATCAGTGCTCCAGGGAGCGATCAGCCCCAGCATTTT
once | TRBJ2-1 | TRBD1 | TRBV6-4 | 17 | CASTPRDRDRDLDEQFF | TGTGCCAGCACCCCACGAGACCGGGACAGGGATCTGGATGAGCAGTTCTTC
- | TRBJ2-5 | - | TRBV19 | 13 | CASSLDEEETQYF | TGTGCCAGTAGCCTGGACGAAGAAGAGACCCAGTACTTC
- | TRBJ2-7 | - | TRBV11-3 | 13 | CASSSGTVDEQYF | TGTGCCAGCAGCTCGGGGACGGTCGACGAGCAGTACTTC
- | TRBJ2-1 | - | TRBV11-3 | 16 | CASRRSGAFNYNEQFF | TGTGCCAGCCGACGATCGGGGGCTTTCAACTACAATGAGCAGTTCTTC
- | TRBJ2-7 | - | TRBV29-1 | 16 | CSVATGTERLSYEQYF | TGCAGCGTTGCAACGGGAACTGAGCGCCTCTCCTACGAGCAGTACTTC
- | TRBJ1-3 | TRBD1 | TRBV11-3 | 16 | CASDGDRGYSGNTIYF | TGTGCCAGCGATGGGGACAGAGGCTACTCTGGAAACACCATATATTTT
- | TRBJ1-4 | TRBD1 | TRBV19 | 16 | CASSGWLTGEGEKLFF | TGTGCCAGTAGCGGTTGGTTGACAGGGGAAGGAGAAAAACTGTTTTTT
- | TRBJ2-7 | - | TRBV27 | 13 | CASSPTGAYEQYF | TGTGCCAGCAGTCCTACGGGAGCCTACGAGCAGTACTTC